A single sample gave rise to the 21 T cell receptor beta chains below, sequenced in a study of control samples from healthy donors and cancer patients. Assay: immunoSEQ multiplex PCR; the TCRdb copy retains only in-frame clones and omits some. The table lists under 200,000 clones, around 91% of them singletons, with about 1.6% in the top ten. Source material: blood. The receptor source for this set is a woman aged 25 to 39 in good health.

The chain has TRBV24-1 and TRBJ2-5; TRBD1 agrees at 9 bases. The V gene end was trimmed by 4 bases and the J gene end by 5 bases; junction bases not matched to a gene: 10. The CDR3 is 16 residues long. Germline V CDR1 and CDR2: KGHDR, SFDVKD. CDR3 sequence (DNA): TGTGCCACCAGTGAGCCGGGACAGGGTAAAGGGGAGACCCAGTACTTC. This encodes CATSEPGQGKGETQYF.

This clone appeared once. V usage is TRBV6-5 and J usage is TRBJ1-5; D uncertain. CDR1 is MNHEY and CDR2 is SVGAGI in the germline V gene. CDR3 length: 14 amino acids. V dropped 6 bases and J dropped 4 bases, with 13 bases sitting between them. The DNA of the CDR3 is TGTGCCAGCAGGGGTCGGGTATCGAATCAGCCCCAGCATTTT. It codes for CASRGRVSNQPQHF.

The chain recombines TRBV9 with TRBJ2-2, with D perhaps TRBD1 or TRBD2 (5 bases each). The CDR3 covers 16 residues. Trimming left V 3 bases short and J 6 bases short, with 18 bases between. The germline gives CDR1 SGDLS, CDR2 YYNGEE. The DNA of the CDR3 is TGTGCCAGCAGCGCCCTTACCGGGACCCGTGCCGGGGAGCTGTTTTTT. It translates to CASSALTGTRAGELFF.

The rearrangement links TRBV4-1 to TRBJ1-2; D is ambiguous. This CDR3 contains 16 residues. V gave up 0 bases and J gave up 4 bases, with 15 bases separating them. Germline-derived CDR1 and CDR2 are MGHRA and YSYEKL. CDR3 coding DNA: TGCGCCAGCAGCCAAGATGATTTTAGCCTCCCCTATGGCTACACCTTC. Translated: CASSQDDFSLPYGYTF.

This clone was seen a handful of times. The chain couples TRBV7-9 to TRBJ2-7; weak D call: TRBD1 (6 bases). This CDR3 is built from 17 residues. Germline V gene data show CDR1 as SEHNR and CDR2 as FQNEAQ (reference sequence). Deletions cut 1 base from V and 3 bases from J, with 19 bases between. The CDR3 region has the DNA TGTGCCAGCAGCTTAGATCGGGTGGTGGGGGCGCACTACGAGCAGTACTTC. Residues: CASSLDRVVGAHYEQYF. The whole variable domain, filled in from reference TRBV7-9 and TRBJ2-7, reads DTGVSQNPRHKITKRGQNVTFRCDPISEHNRLYWYRQTLGQGPEFLTYFQNEAQLEKSRLLSDRFSAERPKGSFSTLEIQRTEQGDSAMYLCASSLDRVVGAHYEQYFGPGTRLTVT.

V is TRBV29-1 and J is TRBJ2-5; D not resolved. Trimming shortened V by 7 bases and J by 0 bases, and 6 bases separated the two germline ends. Germline V gene data show CDR1 as SQVTM and CDR2 as ANQGSEA. CDR3 length: 11 amino acids. The CDR3 coding sequence is TGCAGCGGGCTGAACCAAGAGACCCAGTACTTC. Translation: CSGLNQETQYF. The full variable domain, with the rest looked up from reference TRBV29-1 and TRBJ2-5, is SAVISQKPSRDICQRGTSLTIQCQVDSQVTMMFWYRQQPGQSLTLIATANQGSEATYESGFVIDKFPISRPNLTFSTLTVSNMSPEDSSIYLCSGLNQETQYFGPGTRLLVL.

The rearrangement uses TRBV9 and TRBJ2-5; 11 nucleotides match TRBD2. The CDR3 has 16 amino acids. Losses at the gene ends were 0 bases for V and 2 bases for J; bases not matched to a gene: 3. CDR1 and CDR2 (germline): SGDLS, YYNGEE. The CDR3 here is CASSVGVAGGQETQYF. The DNA of the CDR3 is TGTGCCAGCAGCGTAGGGGTAGCGGGGGGGCAAGAGACCCAGTACTTC.

V is TRBV11-2 and J is TRBJ1-1; 11 nucleotides line up with TRBD1. J was trimmed by 3 bases and V by 7 bases; bases with no gene match: 10. The CDR3 covers 16 residues. The germline V gene encodes CDR1 SGHAT and CDR2 FQNNGV. Here the CDR3 reads CASTQGDRGRYTEAFF. CDR3 DNA sequence: TGTGCCAGCACCCAGGGGGACAGGGGGAGGTACACTGAAGCTTTCTTT.

CDR3 amino acids: CSGGQENYGYTF. CDR3 nucleotides: TGCAGCGGCGGACAGGAGAACTATGGCTACACCTTC. The chain recombines TRBV29-1 with TRBJ1-2; TRBD1 agrees at 7 bases. Germline CDR1 reads SQVTM; CDR2 reads ANQGSEA. After removal of 7 bases from V and 2 bases from J, the junction contained 4 bases not matched to a gene. CDR3 size: 12 residues. The full variable domain, completed using reference TRBV29-1 and TRBJ1-2, is SAVISQKPSRDICQRGTSLTIQCQVDSQVTMMFWYRQQPGQSLTLIATANQGSEATYESGFVIDKFPISRPNLTFSTLTVSNMSPEDSSIYLCSGGQENYGYTFGSGTRLTVV.

The chain joins TRBV28 to TRBJ1-6, with D unresolved. This CDR3 comprises 16 residues. In germline, CDR1 is MDHEN, CDR2 SYDVKM. The germline V and J ends were trimmed by 4 bases and 8 bases, with 18 bases remaining between them. For the CDR3, the DNA is TGTGCCAGCAGTTCCAACCTCAGGTTCCGGGATTCACCCCTCCACTTT. The encoded protein is CASSSNLRFRDSPLHF.

This chain uses TRBV3-1 (or the pseudogene TRBV3-2) with TRBJ2-1, with TRBD2 matching 10 bases. Germline CDR1 LGHDT, CDR2 YNNKEL (reference sequence). The ends lost 4 bases at V and 8 bases at J; junction bases unmatched: 8. There are 15 residues in the CDR3. CDR3 sequence: CASSRPWTSGYEQFF. CDR3 sequence (DNA): TGTGCCAGCAGCCGCCCTTGGACTAGCGGATATGAGCAGTTCTTC.

The chain carries TRBV3-1 (or the pseudogene TRBV3-2) and TRBJ1-3, with TRBD1 matching 8 bases. Trimming cost V 4 bases and J 4 bases; bases outside gene matches: 6. The germline gives CDR1 LGHDT, CDR2 YNNKEL (reference sequence). The CDR3 covers 15 residues. The CDR3 nucleotides read TGTGCCAGCAGCCCCCAGGGGGCTATAGGAAACACCATATATTTT. Translated, it gives CASSPQGAIGNTIYF.

The genes are TRBV7-8 and TRBJ2-7; TRBD2 aligns across 15 bases. Germline V lookup: CDR1 SGHVS, CDR2 FQNEAQ. J was trimmed by 3 bases and V by 5 bases; bases with no gene match: 2. The CDR3 sequence is 15 residues long. The DNA for the CDR3 is TGTGCCAGCAGCGAGGGACTAGCGGGGGGCTACGAGCAGTACTTC. It specifies CASSEGLAGGYEQYF.

This clone was observed a single time. The chain combines TRBV7-8 with TRBJ1-1; no clear D gene. In germline, CDR1 is SGHVS, CDR2 FQNEAQ. This CDR3 has 13 amino acids. V was cut by 5 bases and J by 3 bases, with 10 bases left in between. This CDR3 reads CASSRRSDTEAFF. DNA of the CDR3: TGTGCCAGCAGCCGGAGATCGGACACTGAAGCTTTCTTT.

The chain has TRBV9 and TRBJ2-3; D perhaps matches TRBD2 (5 bases). The CDR3 covers 16 residues. V was cut by 1 base and J by 0 bases, with 12 bases left in between. Germline CDR1 is SGDLS and CDR2 is YYNGEE. In DNA form, the CDR3 reads TGTGCCAGCAGCGTAAGCCGGTGGACTAGCACAGATACGCAGTATTTT. It translates to CASSVSRWTSTDTQYF.

The chain is built from TRBV10-1 and TRBJ2-7; TRBD1 agrees at 7 bases. The CDR3 runs 13 residues. The germline gives CDR1 WNHNN, CDR2 SYGVQD (reference sequence). With V trimmed by 2 bases and J by 2 bases, 0 bases remained unmatched. The CDR3 reads CASSEGQAYEQYF. DNA for the CDR3: TGCGCCAGCAGTGAGGGACAGGCCTACGAGCAGTACTTC.

The chain couples TRBV7-8 to TRBJ2-3; D gene uncertain. Germline V gene lookup returns CDR1 SGHVS and CDR2 FQNEAQ. The ends were cut back, 1 base at V and 2 bases at J, with 7 bases in the middle. This CDR3 region has 14 residues. Written as DNA, the CDR3 is TGTGCCAGCAGCTTAGGGGTGGACACAGATACGCAGTATTTT. Its protein is CASSLGVDTDTQYF.

V usage is TRBV2 and J usage is TRBJ2-1; 7 bases fit TRBD1. Trimming took 6 bases from V and 5 from J; bases not matched to a gene: 13. This CDR3 has 16 residues. Per germline, CDR1 SNHLY and CDR2 FYNNEI. CDR3 DNA: TGTGCCAGCAGCGCAGACAGGGTCCGAGATAACAATGAGCAGTTCTTC. Its protein is CASSADRVRDNNEQFF.

The genes are TRBV10-3 and TRBJ1-6; possibly TRBD1 for D (6 bases). The CDR3 has 14 amino acids. Germline CDR1 ENHRY, CDR2 SYGVKD. Trimming took 4 bases from V and 7 from J, leaving 11 bases between them. CDR3 in DNA: TGTGCCATCAGTGTTTCAGGGGAGAATTCACCCCTCCACTTT. Protein product: CAISVSGENSPLHF.

The chain recombines TRBV9 with TRBJ1-1; D gene uncertain. Deletions cut 2 bases from V and 0 bases from J, with 8 bases between. Germline V gene data show CDR1 as SGDLS and CDR2 as YYNGEE. This CDR3 has 14 amino acids. Here the CDR3 reads CASSVEYMNTEAFF. The CDR3 region has the DNA TGTGCCAGCAGCGTCGAGTATATGAACACTGAAGCTTTCTTT.

The genes are TRBV15 and TRBJ2-1; D remains unclear. Germline CDR1 is LNHNV and CDR2 is YYDKDF (reference sequence). Trimming pared 6 bases from V and 0 bases from J, leaving 6 bases between. The CDR3 runs 13 residues. CDR3 coding DNA: TGTGCCACCAGGGAGTCCTCCTACAATGAGCAGTTCTTC. It translates to CATRESSYNEQFF.